The rows below give T cell receptor beta chains drawn from one sample of a study of cytomegalovirus exposure and HLA in healthy donors. Assay used: immunoSEQ multiplex PCR; TCRdb lists only in-frame clones, some missing. There are about 160,000 clones in the sample; 75% to 80% occur only once, and around 0.89% lies in the top ten. The sequencing input was PBMCs. The receptors stem from a woman between 50 and 59 years old in good health and CMV-seropositive. The conserved cysteine and the conserved F or W are not part of the CDR3 here.

>TRBV7-2
ASPGEGGTQY
>TRBV19
ASSSSGSGENEQF
>TRBV7-2
ASSFGGGVADTQY
>TRBV2
ASSEGRGNTIY
>TRBV28
ASRTRGTEAF
>TRBV6-5
ASKQGAHNEKLF
>TRBV6-5
ASSTNSGGQF
>TRBV27
ASSWTGHFNYEQY
>TRBV10-1
ATQGGQTETQY
>TRBV7-2
ASSPRRDSYEQY
>TRBV27
ASSSTLTDTQY
>TRBV28
ASSWLANTYEQY
>TRBV7-2
ASSTDNQETQY
>TRBV7-7
ASSLGLQSNEQF
>TRBV9
ASSVVGGGDTIY
>TRBV18
ASSPVGGDTQY
>TRBV6-1
ASSAEAGNQH
>TRBV19
ASSARDRSPNEKLF
>TRBV5-1
ASRSGGAEVIYNEQF
>TRBV6-5
ASSQTGGLASPLH
>TRBV28
ASRSPGQGYGYT
>TRBV10-2
ASSEGGWTYEQY
>TRBV9
ASSPRGSSYNEQF
>TRBV28
ASSYTGGGHYEQY
>TRBV18
ASSRQGTYEQY
>TRBV5-8
ASSRSSSNTEAF
>TRBV4-1
ASSQVQAPYYGYT
>TRBV10-3
AISDGDYQPQH
>TRBV14
ASSQGRQAAYNEQF
>TRBV7-2
ASVDRGHTGELF
>TRBV18
ASSPEQGSSPLH
>TRBV5-1
ASTLRGLAGTGELF
>TRBV5-4
ASTPAGGRNEQF
>TRBV6-5
ASSSPGTDTQY
>TRBV19
ASTGQGLSNQPQH
>TRBV2
ASSERGEGQPQH
>TRBV9
ASSVEQVYNEQF
>TRBV9
ASSVGPGPTDTQY
>TRBV6-5
ASSKQGWNGYT
>TRBV19
ASKRSATDTQY
>TRBV2
ARGGGFGQPQH
>TRBV2
ASRGQGRKLF
>TRBV7-6
ASSHSPRETQY
>TRBV4-1
ASSQDAGYGNIQY
>TRBV10-1
ASSPTGTNTEAF
>TRBV18
ASSQGDANPPYEQY
>TRBV6-1
ASTPGLDGYGYT
>TRBV6-1
ASRDRQGAGQPQH
>TRBV7-2
ASSLIRQPNRDYGYT
>TRBV18
ASSEQSNSPLH
>TRBV28
ATLDRGPNEQF
>TRBV5-4
ASSLGGSTNEKLF
>TRBV30
AWRRQGAGNTIY
>TRBV27
ASSFSSGTGIYEQY
>TRBV6-5
ASSYSGGEETQY
>TRBV10-3
AISPDRNQPQH
>TRBV6-1
ASEKLRTEAF
>TRBV16
ASSHSQGRLNSYEQY